Presented here are 26 T cell receptor beta chains from one specimen sequenced in a study of monozygotic twins with inflammatory bowel disease. One entry per CDR3 protein, without DNA, is what TCRdb gives after re-calling the 5' RACE reads. The table lists about 330,000 distinct CDR3 sequences. Sequencing used blood. These receptor sequences come from a human donor with ulcerative colitis or Crohn's disease, or a healthy co-twin of an affected twin (not recorded which).

The chain employs TRBV7-9 and TRBJ1-2. This CDR3 has 13 residues. The germline gives CDR1 SEHNR, CDR2 FQNEAQ (reference sequence). The CDR3 region is CASSLDWSYGYTF.

This chain uses TRBV20-1 with TRBJ1-4; TCRdb reports TRBD1, a call that lacks DNA to check it against. This CDR3 has 14 amino acids. The germline V gene encodes CDR1 DFQATT and CDR2 SNEGSKA (reference sequence). This CDR3 is CSAKVPPGNEKLFF.

The rearrangement links TRBV2 to TRBJ2-7. Germline CDR1 is SNHLY and CDR2 is FYNNEI. The CDR3 extends over 14 amino acids. The CDR3 sequence is CASRLQTGPYEQYF.

V gene TRBV20-1 combines with J gene TRBJ2-2; as DNA is missing, the TRBD2 call by TCRdb cannot be tested. This CDR3 has 15 amino acids. Germline V CDR1 and CDR2: DFQATT, SNEGSKA (reference sequence). This CDR3 reads CSASRLAANTGELFF.

The chain is built from TRBV7-6 and TRBJ2-1. The CDR3 has 11 residues. Germline V CDR1 and CDR2: SGHVS, FNYEAQ. CDR3 loop: CASSARFEQFF.

The genes are TRBV5-1 and TRBJ2-6; checking the TCRdb D call of TRBD1 is not possible without DNA. Germline V gives CDR1 SGHRS, CDR2 YFSETQ. The CDR3 spans 13 residues. CDR3 in amino acids: CASGQAGVNVLTF.

CDR3 residues: CSARDRGTVGNQPRHF. The chain employs TRBV20-1 and TRBJ1-5. Germline V gene lookup returns CDR1 DFQATT and CDR2 SNEGSKA (reference sequence). The CDR3 spans 16 residues.

The rearrangement joins TRBV4-1 to TRBJ2-1; there is no DNA to check the TCRdb D call of TRBD1. The CDR3 is made up of 15 amino acids. Germline V gene data show CDR1 as MGHRA and CDR2 as YSYEKL. CDR3 sequence reads: CASSQEGQGYNEQFF.

The chain joins TRBV7-8 to TRBJ2-1; TCRdb lists TRBD1, though no DNA is available to test this call. In germline, CDR1 is SGHVS, CDR2 FQNEAQ. The CDR3 contains 18 residues. CDR3 in amino acids: CASSTRTGGGMSYNEQFF.

The chain uses TRBV6-5 and TRBJ2-5. The germline V gene has CDR1 MNHEY and CDR2 SVGAGI. The CDR3 contains 13 residues. CDR3 protein: CASKPDLGETQYF.

This chain links TRBV9 with TRBJ2-7; no DNA is available, so the TRBD2 call from TCRdb remains unchecked. The CDR3 has 14 amino acids. CDR1 is SGDLS, CDR2 YYNGEE, per germline. CDR3 residues: CASSVGERPYEQYF.

The rearrangement uses TRBV4-1 and TRBJ2-5; TCRdb's D call, TRBD1, is unchecked because there is no DNA. Per the germline V gene, CDR1 is MGHRA and CDR2 is YSYEKL. This CDR3 is 15 amino acids long. The CDR3 loop is CASSQVPPGRETQYF.

This chain joins TRBV9 and TRBJ1-6; TCRdb calls TRBD1, which cannot be checked without DNA. CDR1 is SGDLS and CDR2 is YYNGEE in the germline V gene. The CDR3 runs to 14 residues. CDR3 amino acids: CASSATVSGSPLHF.

V usage is TRBV12-3 or TRBV12-4 and J usage is TRBJ2-7; lacking DNA, the TRBD2 call made by TCRdb goes unchecked. CDR3 length equals 14 residues. The CDR3 here is CASSFASGSYEQYF.

The J gene is TRBJ2-2, the V gene TRBV6-5; absent DNA, TCRdb's TRBD1 call cannot be checked. The length of the CDR3 is 15 residues. CDR1 and CDR2 (germline): MNHEY, SVGAGI. The CDR3 spells CASSYAGGSSGELFF.

V and J are TRBV20-1 and TRBJ2-1; no DNA is available, so the TRBD1 call from TCRdb remains unchecked. Per germline, CDR1 DFQATT and CDR2 SNEGSKA (reference sequence). This CDR3 has 15 amino acids. The CDR3 here is CSARDTRGAGNEQFF.

The chain links TRBV29-1 to TRBJ2-1; TCRdb lists TRBD1, though no DNA is available to test this call. The CDR3 totals 15 residues. Per germline, CDR1 SQVTM and CDR2 ANQGSEA. CDR3 in amino acids: CSAGDRRDRFHEQFF.

V usage is TRBV6-5 and J usage is TRBJ1-5. The CDR3 consists of 13 residues. Per the germline V gene, CDR1 is MNHEY and CDR2 is SVGAGI. CDR3 sequence: CASSYSMYQPQHF.

CDR3: CASSFLASEQYF. The chain uses TRBV5-1 and TRBJ2-7; absent DNA, TCRdb's TRBD2 call cannot be checked. Germline-derived CDR1 and CDR2 are SGHRS and YFSETQ. The CDR3 covers 12 residues.

The chain combines TRBV7-2 with TRBJ2-3; absent DNA, TCRdb's TRBD1 call cannot be checked. The CDR3 loop spans 17 amino acids. CDR1 and CDR2 (germline): SGHTA, FQGNSA. The CDR3 reads CASLRSPEPTLTDTQYF. Full variable domain (remainder filled in from reference TRBV7-2 and TRBJ2-3): GAGVSQSPSNKVTEKGKDVELRCDPISGHTALYWYRQSLGQGLEFLIYFQGNSAPDKSGLPSDRFSAERTGGSVSTLTIQRTQQEDSAVYLCASLRSPEPTLTDTQYFGPGTRLTVL.

J is TRBJ2-7 and V is TRBV12-3 or TRBV12-4. There are 13 residues in the CDR3. CDR3 in amino acids: CASSYDDVREQYF.

This chain joins TRBV5-1 and TRBJ2-1; TCRdb's D gene call, TRBD1, goes unchecked for lack of DNA. The V gene's germline CDR1 is SGHRS and CDR2 YFSETQ. The CDR3 runs to 14 residues. The CDR3: CASTTSGTSNEQFF. The complete variable domain, with remaining parts taken from reference TRBV5-1 and TRBJ2-1, reads KAGVTQTPRYLIKTRGQQVTLSCSPISGHRSVSWYQQTPGQGLQFLFEYFSETQRNKGNFPGRFSGRQFSNSRSEMNVSTLELGDSALYLCASTTSGTSNEQFFGPGTRLTVL.

The chain uses TRBV3-1 and TRBJ2-5; TCRdb reports TRBD1, a call that lacks DNA to check it against. CDR3 size: 15 residues. Germline-derived CDR1 and CDR2 are LGHDT and YNNKEL (reference sequence). This chain's CDR3 is CASSPLSGGLGTQYF.

This sequence joins TRBV5-1 and TRBJ2-7; TCRdb picks TRBD2, but there is no DNA to check that call. This CDR3 has 16 residues. Germline V lookup: CDR1 SGHRS, CDR2 YFSETQ. CDR3 sequence reads: CASSYVGTSAAYEQYF.

The chain carries TRBV5-5 and TRBJ1-1; with no DNA, the TCRdb D assignment of TRBD1 cannot be verified. Germline V lookup: CDR1 SGHKS, CDR2 YYEKEE (reference sequence). The CDR3 is 16 residues long. CDR3 protein: CASSPQGGLRRTEAFF.

The CDR3 spells CASSPGQGFGANEKLFF. This chain links TRBV12-3 or TRBV12-4 with TRBJ1-4; TCRdb picks TRBD1, but there is no DNA to check that call. The CDR3 is 17 residues long.